This T cell receptor beta chain was sequenced during a study of shared clonotypes between healthy human individuals. Study background: Donors had three CD4 naive, three CD4 memory, two CD8 naive and one CD8 memory plate apiece.

V was clipped by 10 bases and J by 0 bases, with 13 bases between them. CDR3 length: 14 residues. Looked up from germline, CDR1 is MDHEN and CDR2 is SYDVKM. Deep-level assay runs were performed. Sequenced by immunoSEQ multiplex PCR; TCRdb stores in-frame clones only, minus some. The repertoire includes around 2.1 million clones, about 92% of them detected once, and 1.5% to 2% sits in the top ten. It was CD45RO-negative cells, positively selected for CCR7, that made up naive CD8 cells, with terminally differentiated effector memory CD45RA+ cells excluded. The specimen sequenced was naive CD8+ T cells from PBMCs. The chain employs TRBV28 and TRBJ1-5; no definite D call. The receptor was derived from a man younger than 35 in good health. Some clones in this sample may be carry-over from other donors' samples. The CDR3 is CATATEGSNQPQHF. The CDR3 coding sequence is TGTGCCACCGCAACGGAGGGTAGCAATCAGCCCCAGCATTTT.